This is a list of T cell receptor beta chains from one sample in a study of T cells after yellow fever vaccination. TCRdb reanalysed the 5' RACE reads using MiXCR and keeps one entry per CDR3 protein. Of more than 450,000 distinct CDR3 sequences in the sample, 21% were seen once. This specimen was PBMCs, taken approximately 22 days after the first yellow fever vaccination. These receptors were obtained from a man between 18 and 29 years old who received the YFV17D yellow fever vaccine. CDR3s include the opening cysteine and the closing phenylalanine or tryptophan. The D gene is left open where the match is weak. Clone size is given for some rows only: seen once, a few or many times, or a class if the clone is expanded.

D gene | clone size | J gene | V gene | CDR3 protein | CDR3 DNA
TRBD1 | few | TRBJ2-1 | TRBV7-9 | CASSDWTGTGEQFF | TGTGCCAGCAGCGACTGGACAGGGACGGGTGAGCAGTTCTTC
- | - | TRBJ2-3 | TRBV5-1 | CASRGGISSDTQYF | TGCGCCAGCAGAGGGGGGATCAGTTCAGATACGCAGTATTTT
- | few | TRBJ1-3 | TRBV13 | CASSLTGVAGNTIYF | TGTGCCAGCAGCTTAACGGGGGTAGCTGGAAACACCATATATTTT
- | - | TRBJ2-7 | TRBV7-9 | CASSLEAGRDEQYF | TGTGCCAGCAGCTTAGAGGCAGGTAGAGACGAGCAGTACTTC
- | few | TRBJ2-1 | TRBV7-8 | CASSLGITSSRINEQFF | TGTGCCAGCAGCTTAGGTATTACTAGCAGCCGAATTAATGAGCAGTTCTTC
- | - | TRBJ2-1 | TRBV7-2 | CASTIPYNEQFF | TGTGCCAGCACCATACCCTACAATGAGCAGTTCTTC
- | - | TRBJ2-3 | TRBV7-2 | CASSFRQIADTQYF | TGTGCCAGCAGCTTCAGACAAATCGCAGATACGCAGTATTTT
- | - | TRBJ1-2 | TRBV2 | CASSENGQEYGYTF | TGTGCCAGCAGTGAAAACGGGCAGGAGTATGGCTACACCTTC
- | few | TRBJ2-2 | TRBV19 | CASSHLSDANTGELFF | TGTGCCAGTAGTCATCTATCGGACGCGAACACCGGGGAGCTGTTTTTT
- | - | TRBJ2-5 | TRBV11-2 | CASSLAMAGRVTQYF | TGTGCCAGCAGCTTAGCCATGGCAGGGAGAGTAACCCAGTACTTC
- | many | TRBJ2-5 | TRBV20-1 | CSAPRDSQETQYF | TGCAGTGCCCCCCGGGACTCTCAAGAGACCCAGTACTTC
- | few | TRBJ1-1 | TRBV5-5 | CASSPQGRTMNTEAFF | TGTGCCAGCAGCCCGCAGGGTCGGACGATGAACACTGAAGCTTTCTTT
- | - | TRBJ1-1 | TRBV7-2 | CASSQNQLKAFF | TGTGCCAGCAGCCAGAACCAGTTGAAAGCTTTCTTT
- | - | TRBJ2-2 | TRBV27 | CASTGRLATAGELFF | TGTGCCAGCACTGGAAGGCTAGCGACCGCCGGGGAGCTGTTTTTT
- | - | TRBJ2-1 | TRBV29-1 | CSVDSSSYNEQFF | TGCAGCGTTGATAGCAGCTCCTACAATGAGCAGTTCTTC
- | - | TRBJ2-7 | TRBV23-1 | CASSFGSRYEQYF | TGCGCCAGCAGCTTCGGTAGTCGCTACGAGCAGTACTTC
TRBD2 | - | TRBJ2-3 | TRBV28 | CASNPSGEDTQYF | TGTGCCAGCAACCCTAGCGGGGAGGATACGCAGTATTTT